This T cell receptor beta chain is drawn from a study of shared clonotypes between healthy human individuals. The study, taken as a whole, reports: Roughly 5% of naive CD4 clonotypes were common to a handful of donors. Clonotype sharing among donors was thought likely to change with sequencing depth. Some clonotypes were shared by all four sorted-subset donors, while others were not shared. The non-shared ones had lower generation probabilities than the shared ones.

With regard to this clone: The antigen remains unidentified. Other DNA sequences in this sample translate to the same CDR3.

Terminally differentiated effector memory CD45RA+ cells were excluded from the naive CD8 cells, which were CD45RO-negative and positively selected for CCR7. Trimming left V 0 bases short and J 0 bases short, with 13 bases between. The length of the CDR3 is 17 residues. The germline gives CDR1 SGDLS, CDR2 YYNGEE. The authors ran the assay at deep level. Repertoires were generated with immunoSEQ multiplex PCR, while TCRdb's copy carries only in-frame clones and drops some. The table lists about 2,200,000 clones, under 95% of them singletons. This rearrangement joins TRBV9 to TRBJ2-1, with a possible D match to TRBD2 (6 bases). The specimen sequenced was naive CD8+ T cells from PBMCs. The TCR comes from a young man in good health. Some clones in this sample may be carry-over from other donors' samples. This CDR3 reads CASSVEGGKSSYNEQFF. DNA of the CDR3: TGTGCCAGCAGCGTAGAAGGCGGGAAGAGCTCCTACAATGAGCAGTTCTTC. Full variable domain (missing parts from reference TRBV9 and TRBJ2-1): DSGVTQTPKHLITATGQRVTLRCSPRSGDLSVYWYQQSLDQGLQFLIQYYNGEERAKGNILERFSAQQFPDLHSELNLSSLELGDSALYFCASSVEGGKSSYNEQFFGPGTRLTVL.